The rows below give T cell receptor beta chains drawn from one sample of a study of blood T cell repertoires in COVID-19. Some clones are missing from TCRdb's copy, which holds only in-frame ones; the method was immunoSEQ multiplex PCR. The repertoire includes 60,000 to 75,000 clones, just over 70% of them detected once, and approximately 51% sits in the top ten. Sequenced material: PBMCs or T cells enriched from blood (not recorded which). The receptors shown here come from a woman aged 55-69 years who had been exposed to COVID-19. The CDR3 runs from the conserved cysteine through the conserved F or W. D genes are given only for firm matches. Part of the rows lack a size; the others show once, few, many or a class for expanded clones.

v_gene	d_gene	j_gene	abundance	CDR3nt	CDR3aa
TRBV2	.	TRBJ2-7	few	TGTGCCAGCAGTTCAACAGGGCCAAGCTCCTACGAGCAGTACTTC	CASSSTGPSSYEQYF
TRBV27	TRBD2	TRBJ2-3	.	TGTGCCAGCAGTTTACTAGCGGGAGGGCCGGGAGATACGCAGTATTTT	CASSLLAGGPGDTQYF
TRBV7-2	.	TRBJ2-1	.	TGTGCCAGCAGCTTAGTAGTTGCACTTAATGAGCAGTTCTTC	CASSLVVALNEQFF
TRBV18	TRBD1	TRBJ1-2	.	TGTGCCAGCTCACCGGGGTTCGGACAGGGGGCCCGGGGCTACACCTTC	CASSPGFGQGARGYTF
TRBV5-4	.	TRBJ2-5	many	TGTGCCAGCAGCCACGACTCTCCCCGCGAGACCCAGTACTTC	CASSHDSPRETQYF
TRBV15	.	TRBJ1-2	few	TGTGCCACCAGCAGACAAACAACCCCTTATGGCTACACCTTC	CATSRQTTPYGYTF
TRBV4-2	.	TRBJ1-5	few	TGTGCCAGCAGCCACGATTGGGACTTTGATCAGCCCCAGCATTTT	CASSHDWDFDQPQHF
TRBV5-1	TRBD1	TRBJ1-4	.	TGCGCCAGCAGCCCCGGGACAGTCGATGAAAAACTGTTTTTT	CASSPGTVDEKLFF
TRBV19	.	TRBJ1-2	.	TGTGCCAGTAGTTCCGGACAGTTATCTAACTATGGCTACACCTTC	CASSSGQLSNYGYTF
TRBV29-1	TRBD1	TRBJ1-5	.	TGCAGCGTTACGGCAGGGGGGCCCAATCAGCCCCAGCATTTT	CSVTAGGPNQPQHF
TRBV3-1/TRBV3-2	.	TRBJ1-1	.	TGTGCCAGCAGCCAGAATAGCTTGGGGGGAGGGGGTGAGGCTTTCTTT	CASSQNSLGGGGEAFF
TRBV27	.	TRBJ2-5	.	TGTGCCACCAGGTACAGCGGCCAAGAGACCCAGTACTTC	CATRYSGQETQYF
TRBV7-9	.	TRBJ2-5	few	TGTGCCAGCAGCTTAGGAGGATCGAAGACCCAGTACTTC	CASSLGGSKTQYF
TRBV19	.	TRBJ1-5	.	TGTGCCAGTAGTATGGGGGGTACTCAGCCCCAGCATTTT	CASSMGGTQPQHF